In this sample, the clone carrying this TCR beta chain turned up once. Its specificity is not known. Assay: immunoSEQ multiplex PCR; the TCRdb copy retains only in-frame clones and omits some. Among 1,500 to 2,000 clones listed, about two fifths were seen once. This record comes from a study of tumour-infiltrating T cells in Burkitt lymphoma. Study context: All epidemiological Burkitt lymphoma subtypes were represented in the cohort. Survival, overall and progression-free, tracked with productive clonality. Study-level findings and limits: Several public clonotypes were shared across many Burkitt lymphoma patients.

The clonotype originates from a human donor with Burkitt lymphoma. Sequenced sample: tumor tissue.

The CDR3 DNA follows: TGTGCCACCAGCAGAGCTGCGGGTGTCACTGGAAACACCATATATTTT. It yields the protein CATSRAAGVTGNTIYF. The rearrangement links TRBV15 to TRBJ1-3; D is uncertain. CDR3 length equals 16 residues. Trimming stripped 1 base from V and 2 bases from J, with 12 bases between. Germline V gene data show CDR1 as LNHNV and CDR2 as YYDKDF (reference sequence).